These T cell receptor beta chains were read from a single sample in a study of shared clonotypes between healthy human individuals. Here immunoSEQ multiplex PCR was the method, and the copy in TCRdb shows in-frame clones only, minus some. The sample consists of millions of clones, approximately 90% of them appearing once. The sequenced sample consisted of naive CD4+ T cells sorted from blood. The receptors come from a man aged 18-30 years in good health. CDR3s include the opening cysteine and the closing phenylalanine or tryptophan. A D gene is named only where the DNA matches it firmly. The size field is filled for only some rows; it gives once, few, many or a size class.

J,D,V,size,CDR3,DNA
TRBJ2-5,TRBD1,TRBV4-1,once,CASSPSPQGAGETQYF,TGCGCCAGCAGCCCCTCCCCCCAGGGGGCCGGGGAGACCCAGTACTTC
TRBJ2-3,TRBD2,TRBV18,-,CASSPRLAGSTDTQYF,TGTGCCAGCTCACCACGACTAGCGGGGAGCACAGATACGCAGTATTTT
TRBJ1-2,TRBD1,TRBV15,-,CATSRDPQGAIYGYTF,TGTGCCACCAGCAGAGATCCACAGGGGGCAATCTATGGCTACACCTTC
TRBJ2-1,-,TRBV5-4,-,CASSLYQGGSEQFF,TGTGCCAGCAGCTTGTATCAGGGGGGTAGTGAGCAGTTCTTC
TRBJ2-3,-,TRBV29-1,-,CSARGYTDTQYF,TGCAGCGCCCGGGGTTACACAGATACGCAGTATTTT
TRBJ1-1,-,TRBV29-1,-,CSVRTQTLNTEAFF,TGCAGCGTTCGCACACAGACTTTGAACACTGAAGCTTTCTTT
TRBJ2-7,TRBD2,TRBV6-1,-,CASSEVTSAPYEQYF,TGTGCCAGCAGTGAAGTGACTAGCGCTCCCTACGAGCAGTACTTC
TRBJ2-6,TRBD1,TRBV25-1,-,CAGQGAGANVLTF,TGTGCCGGACAGGGTGCCGGGGCCAACGTCCTGACTTTC
TRBJ1-2,-,TRBV19,-,CASKGDDYGYTF,TGTGCCAGTAAGGGGGATGACTATGGCTACACCTTC
TRBJ1-3,-,TRBV5-4,-,CASSLGFSGNTIYF,TGTGCCAGCAGCTTAGGGTTCTCGGGAAACACCATATATTTT
TRBJ2-7,TRBD2,TRBV5-1,-,CASSLDGTSGYEQYF,TGCGCCAGCAGCTTGGACGGGACTAGCGGGTACGAGCAGTACTTC
TRBJ2-7,TRBD2,TRBV7-2,-,CASSLLGGAEQYF,TGTGCCAGCAGCTTGCTCGGGGGGGCCGAGCAGTACTTC
TRBJ2-7,-,TRBV6-1,-,CASTPNSDEQYF,TGTGCCAGCACCCCTAACAGCGACGAGCAGTACTTC
TRBJ1-6,-,TRBV27,-,CASSLYPNTYNSPLHF,TGTGCCAGCAGTTTATACCCCAACACCTATAATTCACCCCTCCACTTT
TRBJ1-2,-,TRBV6-4,-,CASRASGKVGYTF,TGTGCCAGCAGGGCTTCGGGTAAGGTTGGCTACACCTTC
TRBJ2-7,-,TRBV10-3,-,CAIRAGQVYEQYF,TGTGCCATCAGGGCGGGACAAGTCTACGAGCAGTACTTC
TRBJ2-7,-,TRBV5-1,once,CASSPGTRDSYEQYF,TGCGCCAGCAGCCCGGGGACAAGGGACTCCTACGAGCAGTACTTC
TRBJ1-6,-,TRBV6-6,once,CASSGGRLSLVLLHF,TGTGCCAGCAGTGGGGGCAGGCTGTCATTGGTTCTCCTCCACTTT
TRBJ2-7,-,TRBV11-2,-,CASSLSSPYEQYF,TGTGCCAGCAGCTTATCCAGTCCCTACGAGCAGTACTTC
TRBJ1-1,-,TRBV5-6,-,CASSLGVVGKNTEAFF,TGTGCCAGCAGCTTGGGGGTCGTGGGGAAGAACACTGAAGCTTTCTTT
TRBJ1-1,TRBD1,TRBV6-1,-,CASSLSGGTEAFF,TGTGCCAGCAGTTTGTCAGGGGGGACTGAAGCTTTCTTT
TRBJ2-1,TRBD2,TRBV5-1,-,CASSLEASGGLYNEQFF,TGCGCCAGCAGCTTGGAAGCTAGCGGGGGGCTTTACAATGAGCAGTTCTTC
TRBJ2-6,-,TRBV5-4,-,CASSLAGAGVAGANVLTF,TGTGCCAGCAGCTTGGCCGGGGCAGGGGTCGCTGGGGCCAACGTCCTGACTTTC
TRBJ2-2,TRBD2,TRBV13,-,CASSFTGTSGLGLNTGELFF,TGTGCCAGCAGCTTTACCGGGACTAGCGGTTTAGGATTGAACACCGGGGAGCTGTTTTTT
TRBJ1-6,-,TRBV27,-,CASRYRVSYNSPLHF,TGTGCCAGCAGGTACAGGGTCTCCTATAATTCACCCCTCCACTTT
TRBJ2-7,TRBD1,TRBV14,-,CASSHQLKISGTDAEQYF,TGTGCCAGCAGTCATCAATTAAAGATCTCCGGGACAGACGCCGAGCAGTACTTC
TRBJ1-3,TRBD1,TRBV30,-,CAWGTGQGGTIYF,TGTGCCTGGGGAACGGGGCAGGGGGGTACCATATATTTT
TRBJ2-3,TRBD1,TRBV4-1,-,CASSPGGGIDTQYF,TGCGCCAGCAGTCCAGGGGGCGGGATAGATACGCAGTATTTT